This entry concerns a single TCR beta chain. The sample comes from a study of T cell changes during pregnancy in multiple sclerosis. The CDR3 covers 13 residues. Trimming took 4 bases from V and 4 from J; bases not matched to a gene: 3. Germline CDR1 reads SGHNT; CDR2 reads YENEEA. Repertoires were generated with immunoSEQ multiplex PCR, while TCRdb's copy carries only in-frame clones and drops some. Altogether about 51,000 clones are present, roughly 94% being singletons, with the ten largest covering just under 0.6%. The material sequenced was CD4+ T cells from peripheral blood mononuclear cells, taken in the second trimester of pregnancy. The receptor comes from a female donor with multiple sclerosis, enrolled in a pregnancy study. The V call is TRBV11-3, the J call TRBJ2-7; 8 nucleotides match TRBD2. CDR3 nucleotide sequence: TGTGCCAGCAGCTCCGGGGGGGAGTACGAGCAGTACTTC. This translates into CASSSGGEYEQYF.